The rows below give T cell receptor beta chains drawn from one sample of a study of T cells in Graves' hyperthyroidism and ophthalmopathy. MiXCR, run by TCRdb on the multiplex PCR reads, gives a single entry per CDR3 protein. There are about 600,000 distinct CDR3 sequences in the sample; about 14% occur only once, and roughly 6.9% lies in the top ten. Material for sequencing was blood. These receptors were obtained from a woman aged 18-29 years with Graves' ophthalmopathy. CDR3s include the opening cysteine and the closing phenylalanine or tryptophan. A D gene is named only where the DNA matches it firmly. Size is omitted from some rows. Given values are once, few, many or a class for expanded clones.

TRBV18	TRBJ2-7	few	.	CASSLRDTPSEQYF	TGTGCCAGCTCACTCCGGGACACCCCTAGCGAGCAGTACTTC
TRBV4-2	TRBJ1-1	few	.	CASSQDDGGAGEAFF	TGTGCCAGCAGCCAAGATGACGGGGGCGCAGGTGAAGCTTTCTTT
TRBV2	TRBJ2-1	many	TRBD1	CASSATGTGTYEQFF	TGTGCCAGCAGTGCCACCGGGACAGGGACGTATGAGCAGTTCTTC
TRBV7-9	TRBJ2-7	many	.	CASSHLRDKWNEQYF	TGTGCCAGCAGCCATCTGAGGGACAAATGGAACGAGCAGTACTTC
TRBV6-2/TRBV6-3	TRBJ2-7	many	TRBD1	CASSSRDRDAEQYF	TGTGCCAGCAGTTCCCGGGACAGGGATGCCGAGCAGTACTTC
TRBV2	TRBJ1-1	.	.	CANSELLSGIGEAFF	TGTGCCAACAGTGAGTTGCTATCAGGGATAGGCGAAGCTTTCTTT
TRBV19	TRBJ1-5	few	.	CASSIEVTANQPQHF	TGTGCCAGTAGTATAGAAGTGACAGCCAATCAGCCCCAGCATTTT
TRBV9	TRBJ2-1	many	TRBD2	CASSVDVLSRGDYNEQFF	TGTGCCAGCAGCGTAGATGTGTTGAGCCGGGGGGACTACAATGAGCAGTTCTTC
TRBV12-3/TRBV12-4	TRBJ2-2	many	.	CASSSPNTGELFF	TGTGCCAGCAGTAGCCCCAACACCGGGGAGCTGTTTTTT
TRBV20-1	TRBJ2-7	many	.	CSARDQGYEQYF	TGCAGTGCTAGAGATCAGGGGTACGAGCAGTACTTC
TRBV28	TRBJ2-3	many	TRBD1	CASSDRDRFTDTQYF	TGTGCCAGCAGTGACCGGGACAGATTCACAGATACGCAGTATTTT
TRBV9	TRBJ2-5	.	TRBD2	CASSVGTSGRLVPETQYF	TGTGCCAGCAGCGTAGGGACTAGCGGGAGATTGGTGCCGGAGACCCAGTACTTC
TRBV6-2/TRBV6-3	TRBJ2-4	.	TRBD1	CASSWPGQGIAKNIQYF	TGTGCCAGCAGTTGGCCGGGACAGGGTATTGCCAAAAACATTCAGTACTTC
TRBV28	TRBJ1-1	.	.	CASGTEMNTEAFF	TGTGCCAGCGGCACTGAAATGAACACTGAAGCTTTCTTT
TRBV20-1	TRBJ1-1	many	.	CSVKRRDGAMNTEAFF	TGCAGTGTTAAGAGGAGAGATGGGGCTATGAACACTGAAGCTTTCTTT
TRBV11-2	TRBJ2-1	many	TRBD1	CASSLLRTGGYNEQFF	TGTGCCAGCAGCTTATTGCGAACAGGGGGCTACAATGAGCAGTTCTTC
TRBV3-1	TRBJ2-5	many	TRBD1	CASSPGQGEHAETQYF	TGTGCCAGCAGCCCAGGACAGGGAGAGCACGCAGAGACCCAGTACTTC
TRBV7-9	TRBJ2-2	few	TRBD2	CASSLAPLWGGNTGELFF	TGTGCCAGCAGCTTAGCTCCTCTTTGGGGGGGGAACACCGGGGAACTGTTTTTT
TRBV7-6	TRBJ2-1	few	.	CASSAAGASDAEQFF	TGTGCCAGCAGCGCAGCCGGGGCCTCCGACGCTGAGCAGTTCTTC
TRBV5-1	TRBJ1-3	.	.	CASSDQRGNTIYF	TGCGCCAGCAGCGACCAGAGGGGAAACACCATATATTTT
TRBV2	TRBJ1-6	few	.	CASSEVQGASNSPLHF	TGTGCCAGCAGTGAGGTGCAGGGCGCATCAAATTCACCCCTCCACTTT
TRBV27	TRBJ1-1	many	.	CASSFAGSEAFF	TGTGCCAGCAGTTTCGCAGGGTCTGAAGCTTTCTTT
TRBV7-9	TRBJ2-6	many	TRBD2	CASSLDKRGSGANVLTF	TGTGCCAGCAGCTTAGATAAGCGGGGGTCTGGGGCCAACGTCCTGACTTTC
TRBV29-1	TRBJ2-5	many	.	CSVRGGKGQETQYF	TGCAGCGTTAGGGGGGGAAAGGGCCAAGAGACCCAGTACTTC
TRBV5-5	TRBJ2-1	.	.	CASSLRLGTQDREQFF	TGTGCCAGCAGCTTGCGGCTGGGGACTCAAGACCGTGAGCAGTTCTTC
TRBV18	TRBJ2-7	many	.	CASSPWAVRCEQYF	TGTGCCAGCTCACCCTGGGCCGTCCGGTGCGAGCAGTACTTC
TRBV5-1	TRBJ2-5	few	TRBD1	CASSLGDRDTETQYF	TGCGCCAGCAGCTTGGGGGACAGGGATACGGAGACCCAGTACTTC
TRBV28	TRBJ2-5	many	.	CASSSETRGDETQYF	TGTGCCAGCAGTTCCGAGACTAGAGGTGATGAGACCCAGTACTTC
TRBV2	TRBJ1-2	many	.	CASSERGNDGYTF	TGTGCCAGCAGTGAACGGGGGAATGATGGCTACACCTTC
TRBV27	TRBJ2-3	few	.	CASSFRRETDTQYF	TGTGCCAGCAGTTTCAGAAGGGAGACAGATACGCAGTATTTT
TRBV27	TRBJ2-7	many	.	CASTGDYEQYF	TGCGCCAGCACGGGGGACTACGAGCAGTACTTC
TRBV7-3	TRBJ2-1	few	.	CASSFLGNYNEQFF	TGTGCCAGCAGCTTCTTAGGAAACTACAATGAGCAGTTCTTC
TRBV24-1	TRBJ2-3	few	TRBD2	CATAGTSGRLADTQYF	TGTGCCACCGCCGGGACTAGCGGGAGGCTGGCAGATACGCAGTATTTT
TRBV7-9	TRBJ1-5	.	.	CASSSSRLYSNQPQHF	TGTGCCAGCAGCTCTTCGAGACTCTATAGCAATCAGCCCCAGCATTTT
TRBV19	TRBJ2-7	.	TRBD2	CASSEGLVHYEQYF	TGTGCCAGTAGTGAGGGACTAGTTCACTACGAGCAGTACTTC
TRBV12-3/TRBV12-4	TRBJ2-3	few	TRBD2	CASSVASGRGTQYF	TGTGCCAGCAGTGTGGCTAGCGGGAGAGGGACGCAGTATTTT
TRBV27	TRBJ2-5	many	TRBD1	CASSLRDRGQGTQYF	TGTGCCAGCAGTTTAAGGGACAGGGGCCAAGGAACCCAGTACTTC
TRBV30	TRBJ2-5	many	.	CAWSVPFEETQYF	TGTGCCTGGAGTGTGCCCTTTGAAGAGACCCAGTACTTC
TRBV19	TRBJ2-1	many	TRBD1	CASRSRDRGYNEQFF	TGTGCCAGTAGGAGCCGGGACAGGGGCTACAATGAGCAGTTCTTC
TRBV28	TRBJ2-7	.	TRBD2	CASSPFLAGGFEQYF	TGTGCCAGCAGTCCATTCTTAGCGGGAGGTTTCGAGCAGTACTTC
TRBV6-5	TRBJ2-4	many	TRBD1	CASSYSLDRVSKNIQYF	TGTGCCAGCAGTTACTCCTTGGACAGGGTGTCCAAAAACATTCAGTACTTC
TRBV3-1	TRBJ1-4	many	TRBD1	CASSQNGQGRKLFF	TGTGCCAGCAGCCAGAACGGACAGGGTAGAAAACTGTTTTTT
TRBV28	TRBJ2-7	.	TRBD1	CASSLGQEMTYEQYF	TGTGCCAGCAGTTTAGGACAGGAGATGACCTACGAGCAGTACTTC
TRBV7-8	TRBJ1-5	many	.	CASSFIQGFNQPQHF	TGTGCCAGCAGCTTTATTCAGGGCTTCAATCAGCCCCAGCATTTT
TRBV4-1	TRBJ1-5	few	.	CASSHPLRGPPQHF	TGCGCCAGCAGCCATCCCTTGCGGGGCCCGCCCCAGCATTTT
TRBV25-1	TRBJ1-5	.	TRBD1	CASSSGQGAAQPQHF	TGTGCCAGCAGTTCGGGACAGGGGGCCGCTCAGCCCCAGCATTTT
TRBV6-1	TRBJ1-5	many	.	CASRNTGTPNQPQHF	TGTGCCAGCAGGAATACAGGGACACCCAATCAGCCCCAGCATTTT
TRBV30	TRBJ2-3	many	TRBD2	CAWSGALAGRDTQYF	TGTGCCTGGAGTGGGGCACTAGCGGGAAGAGATACGCAGTATTTT
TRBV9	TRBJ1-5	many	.	CASSGRDSSNQPQHF	TGTGCCAGCAGCGGAAGAGACAGTAGCAATCAGCCCCAGCATTTT